These 16 T cell receptor beta chains came from one sample sequenced in a study of shared T cell receptors in the human thymus. Method: immunoSEQ multiplex PCR; TCRdb's copy keeps in-frame clones and lacks some. Among just under 550,000 clones listed, around three quarters were seen once. These same data were also listed under a study on human thymus T cells.

What was sequenced was thymocytes. The source is a boy younger than two with a congenital heart defect.

The chain has TRBV11-2 and TRBJ2-1; perhaps TRBD1 as D (6 bases). V was cut by 4 bases and J by 0 bases, with 10 bases left in between. CDR3 size: 15 residues. Germline values: CDR1 SGHAT, CDR2 FQNNGV. The CDR3 DNA reads as TGTGCCAGCAGCTGGACAGTCAACTCCTACAATGAGCAGTTCTTC. Translated: CASSWTVNSYNEQFF.

The V call is TRBV9, the J call TRBJ2-1, with TRBD2 matching 10 bases. The CDR3 has 15 residues. The germline gives CDR1 SGDLS, CDR2 YYNGEE. Germline trimming cut 3 bases from V and 8 bases from J; bases unmatched to any gene: 8. CDR3 sequence (DNA): TGTGCCAGCAGCGGGACTAGCGGCCCCCCCTATGAGCAGTTCTTC. Translation: CASSGTSGPPYEQFF.

In its sample, this clone was seen once. The CDR3 region has the DNA TGTGCCAGCAGCTCTACCAGGGAAGGTGGGCAAGAGACCCAGTACTTC. Its protein is CASSSTREGGQETQYF. The chain couples TRBV13 to TRBJ2-5, with TRBD1 as a possible D gene (5 bases). Germline assignment: CDR1 PRHDT and CDR2 FYEKMQ (reference sequence). The CDR3 consists of 16 residues. V was pared by 4 bases and J by 2 bases, with 17 bases between. The whole variable domain, remainder taken from reference TRBV13 and TRBJ2-5, is AAGVIQSPRHLIKEKRETATLKCYPIPRHDTVYWYQQGPGQDPQFLISFYEKMQSDKGSIPDRFSAQQFSDYHSELNMSSLELGDSALYFCASSSTREGGQETQYFGPGTRLLVL.

V gene TRBV7-9 combines with J gene TRBJ1-2; D unresolved. Germline V lookup: CDR1 SEHNR, CDR2 FQNEAQ (reference sequence). Trimming left V 7 bases short and J 3 bases short, with 15 bases between. This CDR3 contains 14 residues. The CDR3 DNA follows: TGTGCCAGCAAACCATTCGGGGTTTACTATGGCTACACCTTC. Translated, it gives CASKPFGVYYGYTF.

This clone was recorded a few times. The chain joins TRBV7-2 to TRBJ2-5, with D possibly matching TRBD2 (5 bases). Germline V gene data show CDR1 as SGHTA and CDR2 as FQGNSA. The CDR3 consists of 16 residues. The ends were cut back, 5 bases at V and 0 bases at J, with 16 bases in the middle. In DNA form, the CDR3 reads TGTGCCAGCAGCCCAAGTGGACGGGAATACCAAGAGACCCAGTACTTC. As protein: CASSPSGREYQETQYF.

This clone has only a few counts. The genes are TRBV6-5 and TRBJ1-5; D call uncertain. Germline CDR1 MNHEY, CDR2 SVGAGI. Trimming removed 6 bases from V and 1 base from J, with 10 bases in between. The CDR3 totals 14 residues. The CDR3 DNA sequence: TGTGCCAGCAGCGGCACGGGGAGCAATCAGCCCCAGCATTTT. This gives the protein CASSGTGSNQPQHF.

This rearrangement joins TRBV5-1 to TRBJ2-7; D is unclear. The ends were cut back, 0 bases at V and 2 bases at J, with 21 bases in the middle. This CDR3 comprises 18 residues. From germline, CDR1 is SGHRS and CDR2 YFSETQ. CDR3 DNA sequence: TGCGCCAGCAGCTTGGGACTGAGTCCCGGGTTGACCGCCTACGAGCAGTACTTC. This gives the protein CASSLGLSPGLTAYEQYF.

The chain joins TRBV4-2 to TRBJ2-5; 13 bases fit TRBD2. The CDR3 length is 18 residues. Germline loops: CDR1 LGHNA, CDR2 YNFKEQ. V was clipped by 1 base and J by 5 bases; unmatched bases: 10. Here the CDR3 reads CASSQAQGLAGVWETQYF. The CDR3 nucleotides are TGTGCCAGCAGCCAAGCCCAAGGACTAGCGGGAGTATGGGAGACCCAGTACTTC.

The chain couples TRBV6-1 to TRBJ2-7; TRBD2 agrees at 8 bases. V gave up 7 bases and J gave up 3 bases; unmatched junction bases: 8. Germline CDR1 and CDR2: MNHNS and SASEGT. The CDR3 is made up of 14 amino acids. This CDR3 is CASTNREGDYEQYF. Here the CDR3 DNA reads TGTGCCAGCACGAACCGGGAGGGTGACTACGAGCAGTACTTC.

This chain uses TRBV12-5 with TRBJ2-5, with a possible D match to TRBD2 (6 bases). V lost 1 base, J lost 2 bases, and 17 bases lay in between. Per germline, CDR1 LGHNT and CDR2 FRNRAP. CDR3 length: 17 residues. The CDR3 region is CASGLEKPGLTQETQYF. Here the CDR3 DNA reads TGTGCTAGTGGTTTGGAGAAACCGGGACTTACACAAGAGACCCAGTACTTC.

This chain connects TRBV30 to TRBJ2-2; TRBD2 matches at 14 bases. The V gene's germline CDR1 is GTSNPN and CDR2 SVGIG (reference sequence). The length of the CDR3 is 21 residues. V dropped 3 bases and J dropped 1; count of bases not matched to a gene: 16. CDR3 residues: CAWRGSDIWTSGRMNTGELFF. The CDR3 coding sequence is TGTGCCTGGAGGGGGAGCGACATTTGGACTAGCGGGAGGATGAACACCGGGGAGCTGTTTTTT.

The J gene is TRBJ2-1, the V gene TRBV6-4; a weak D match, TRBD2 (5 bases). Per germline, CDR1 MRHNA and CDR2 SNTAGT. Trimming removed 0 bases at V and 4 bases at J, with 13 bases between. The CDR3 contains 16 residues. CDR3 sequence: CASSDSARESYNEQFF. The DNA for the CDR3 is TGTGCCAGCAGTGACTCCGCGAGGGAGAGTTACAATGAGCAGTTCTTC.

The rearrangement joins TRBV11-3 to TRBJ2-5, with D uncertain. Germline CDR1 and CDR2: SGHNT and YENEEA. V was shortened by 5 bases and J by 8 bases, with 18 bases between the two germline ends. This CDR3 comprises 14 residues. The chain's CDR3 is CASSLGSSYPTQYF. CDR3 bases: TGTGCCAGCAGCCTCGGGTCCTCATACCCCACCCAGTACTTC.

The chain recombines TRBV4-3 with TRBJ2-7, with D possibly being TRBD1 (5 bases). Germline-derived CDR1 and CDR2 are LGHNA and YSLEER. V was trimmed by 2 bases and J by 1 base, leaving 9 bases between them. This CDR3 has 14 amino acids. Here the CDR3 DNA reads TGCGCCAGCAGCCAACCACAGGCTTCCTACGAGCAGTACTTC. This codes for CASSQPQASYEQYF.

The chain joins TRBV28 to TRBJ2-7; no reliable D call. Trimming shortened V by 6 bases and J by 2 bases, and 11 bases separated the two germline ends. CDR1 and CDR2 from the germline V gene are MDHEN and SYDVKM. This CDR3 has 13 amino acids. In nucleotides, the CDR3 is TGTGCCAGCAGGCCTATAGCCGCCTACGAGCAGTACTTC. This sequence encodes CASRPIAAYEQYF.

The V and J genes are TRBV1 and TRBJ2-1; the table calls TRBD2, which could not be checked here. TRBV1 is a pseudogene. The CDR3 totals 16 residues. This chain's CDR3 is CTSSQGRTSGKVEQFF. The CDR3 DNA sequence: TGCACCAGCAGCCAGGGGCGGACTAGCGGGAAGGTTGAGCAGTTCTTC.